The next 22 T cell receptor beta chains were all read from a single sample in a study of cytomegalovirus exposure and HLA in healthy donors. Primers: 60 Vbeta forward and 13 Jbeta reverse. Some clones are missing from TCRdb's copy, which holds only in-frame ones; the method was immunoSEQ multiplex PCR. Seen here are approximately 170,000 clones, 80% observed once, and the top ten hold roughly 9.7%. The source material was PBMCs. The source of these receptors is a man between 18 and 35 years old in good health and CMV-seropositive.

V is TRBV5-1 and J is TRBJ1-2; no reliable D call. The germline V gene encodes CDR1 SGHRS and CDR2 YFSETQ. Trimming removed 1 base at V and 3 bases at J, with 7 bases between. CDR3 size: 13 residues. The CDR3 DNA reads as TGCGCCAGCAGCTTGTCCAGTGACTATGGCTACACCTTC. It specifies CASSLSSDYGYTF.

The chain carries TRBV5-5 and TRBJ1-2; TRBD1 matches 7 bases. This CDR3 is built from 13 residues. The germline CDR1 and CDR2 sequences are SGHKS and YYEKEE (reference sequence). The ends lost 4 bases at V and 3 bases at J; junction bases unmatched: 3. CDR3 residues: CASSRTGDYGYTF. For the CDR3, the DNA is TGTGCCAGCAGCCGCACAGGGGACTATGGCTACACCTTC. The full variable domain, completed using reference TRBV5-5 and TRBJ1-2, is DAGVTQSPTHLIKTRGQQVTLRCSPISGHKSVSWYQQVLGQGPQFIFQYYEKEERGRGNFPDRFSARQFPNYSSELNVNALLLGDSALYLCASSRTGDYGYTFGSGTRLTVV.

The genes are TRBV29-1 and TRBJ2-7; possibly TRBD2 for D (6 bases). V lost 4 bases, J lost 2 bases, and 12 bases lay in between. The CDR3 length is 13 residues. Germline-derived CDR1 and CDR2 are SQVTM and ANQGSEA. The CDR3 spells CSVVRGPTYEQYF. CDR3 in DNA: TGCAGCGTTGTGCGGGGCCCGACCTACGAGCAGTACTTC.

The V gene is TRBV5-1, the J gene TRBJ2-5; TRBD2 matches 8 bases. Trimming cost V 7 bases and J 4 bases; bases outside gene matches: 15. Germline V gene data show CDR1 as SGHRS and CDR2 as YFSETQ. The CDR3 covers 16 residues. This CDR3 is CASYSGILDPRETQYF. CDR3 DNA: TGCGCCAGCTATAGCGGGATCTTAGACCCACGAGAGACCCAGTACTTC.

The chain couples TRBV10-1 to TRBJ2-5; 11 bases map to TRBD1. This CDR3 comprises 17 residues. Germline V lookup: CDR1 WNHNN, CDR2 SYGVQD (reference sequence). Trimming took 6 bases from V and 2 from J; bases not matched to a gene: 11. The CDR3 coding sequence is TGCGCCAGCAGCCTTTCGCTGGGGACAGGGGGACAAGAGACCCAGTACTTC. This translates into CASSLSLGTGGQETQYF.

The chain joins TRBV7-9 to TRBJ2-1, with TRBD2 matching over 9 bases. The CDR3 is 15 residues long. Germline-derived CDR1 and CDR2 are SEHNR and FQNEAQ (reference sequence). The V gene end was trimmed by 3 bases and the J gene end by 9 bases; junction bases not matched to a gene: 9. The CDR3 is CASSFSNSGSTEQFF. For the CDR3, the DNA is TGTGCCAGCAGCTTCAGTAATAGCGGGAGCACTGAGCAGTTCTTC.

CDR3 bases: TGTGCCTGGAGTTTACTAGCCTACGAGCAGTACTTC. Its translation is CAWSLLAYEQYF. This chain links TRBV30 with TRBJ2-7, with D possibly being TRBD2 (5 bases). V lost 2 bases to trimming and J lost 2 bases, with 7 bases between them. This CDR3 has 12 residues. Per germline, CDR1 GTSNPN and CDR2 SVGIG (reference sequence). Combining the CDR3 with reference TRBV30 and TRBJ2-7 gives the whole variable domain SQTIHQWPATLVQPVGSPLSLECTVEGTSNPNLYWYRQAAGRGLQLLFYSVGIGQISSEVPQNLSASRPQDRQFILSSKKLLLSDSGFYLCAWSLLAYEQYFGPGTRLTVT.

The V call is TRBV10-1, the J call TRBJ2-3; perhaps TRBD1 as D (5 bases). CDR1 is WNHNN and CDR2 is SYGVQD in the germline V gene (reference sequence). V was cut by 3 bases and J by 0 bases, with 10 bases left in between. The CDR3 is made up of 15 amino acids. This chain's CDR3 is CASSEDSPSTDTQYF. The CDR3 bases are TGCGCCAGCAGTGAAGACAGTCCTAGCACAGATACGCAGTATTTT.

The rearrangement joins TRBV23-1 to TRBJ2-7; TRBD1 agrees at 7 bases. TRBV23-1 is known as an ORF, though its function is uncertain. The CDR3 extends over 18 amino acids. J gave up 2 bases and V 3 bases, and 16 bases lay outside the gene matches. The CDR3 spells CASSHSMPKDRITYEQYF. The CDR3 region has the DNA TGCGCCAGCAGTCATAGCATGCCGAAGGACAGGATCACCTACGAGCAGTACTTC.

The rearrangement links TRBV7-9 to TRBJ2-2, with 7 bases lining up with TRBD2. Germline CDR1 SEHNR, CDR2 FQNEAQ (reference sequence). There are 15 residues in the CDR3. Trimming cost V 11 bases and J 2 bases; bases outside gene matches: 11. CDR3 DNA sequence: TGTGCCCTCCCAGGGCCGGGACTAAACACCGGGGAGCTGTTTTTT. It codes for CALPGPGLNTGELFF.

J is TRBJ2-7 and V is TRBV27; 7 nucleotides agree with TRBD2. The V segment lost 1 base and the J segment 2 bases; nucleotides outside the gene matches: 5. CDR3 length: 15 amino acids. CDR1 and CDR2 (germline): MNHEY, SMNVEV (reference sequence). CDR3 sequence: CASSLLAGLAYEQYF. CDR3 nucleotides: TGTGCCAGCAGTTTATTAGCGGGTCTCGCCTACGAGCAGTACTTC.

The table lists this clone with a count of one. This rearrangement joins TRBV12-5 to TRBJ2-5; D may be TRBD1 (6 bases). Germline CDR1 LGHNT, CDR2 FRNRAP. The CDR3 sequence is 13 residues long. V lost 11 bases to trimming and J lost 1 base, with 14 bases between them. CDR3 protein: CASTRDTQETQYF. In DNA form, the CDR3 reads TGTGCTTCTACCCGGGACACCCAAGAGACCCAGTACTTC. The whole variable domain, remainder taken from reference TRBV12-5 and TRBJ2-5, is DARVTQTPRHKVTEMGQEVTMRCQPILGHNTVFWYRQTMMQGLELLAYFRNRAPLDDSGMPKDRFSAEMPDATLATLKIQPSEPRDSAVYFCASTRDTQETQYFGPGTRLLVL.

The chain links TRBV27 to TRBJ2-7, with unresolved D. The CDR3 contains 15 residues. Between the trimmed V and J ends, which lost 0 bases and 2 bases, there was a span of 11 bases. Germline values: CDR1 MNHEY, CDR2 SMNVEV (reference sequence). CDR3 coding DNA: TGTGCCAGCAGTTTATCTTTTGGGCCCCCCTACGAGCAGTACTTC. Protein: CASSLSFGPPYEQYF.

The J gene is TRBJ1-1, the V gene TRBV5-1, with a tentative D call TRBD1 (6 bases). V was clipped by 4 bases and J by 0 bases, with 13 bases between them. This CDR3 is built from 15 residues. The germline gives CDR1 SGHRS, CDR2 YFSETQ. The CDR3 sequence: CASSALGALNTEAFF. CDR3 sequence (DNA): TGCGCCAGCAGCGCCCTGGGGGCCTTGAACACTGAAGCTTTCTTT.

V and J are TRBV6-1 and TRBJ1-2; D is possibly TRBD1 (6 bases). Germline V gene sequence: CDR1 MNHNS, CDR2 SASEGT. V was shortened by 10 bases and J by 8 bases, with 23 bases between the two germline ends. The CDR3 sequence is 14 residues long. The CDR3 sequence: CATLQGPASRGYTF. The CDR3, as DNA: TGTGCCACACTACAGGGCCCTGCTTCTAGGGGCTACACCTTC.

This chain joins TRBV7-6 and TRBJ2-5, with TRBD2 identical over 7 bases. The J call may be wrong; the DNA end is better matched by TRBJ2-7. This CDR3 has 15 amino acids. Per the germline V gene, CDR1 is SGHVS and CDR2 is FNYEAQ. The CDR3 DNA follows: TGTGCCAGCAGCATTAGCGGGCCTCTCTCCTACGAGCAGTACTTC. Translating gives CASSISGPLSYEQYF.

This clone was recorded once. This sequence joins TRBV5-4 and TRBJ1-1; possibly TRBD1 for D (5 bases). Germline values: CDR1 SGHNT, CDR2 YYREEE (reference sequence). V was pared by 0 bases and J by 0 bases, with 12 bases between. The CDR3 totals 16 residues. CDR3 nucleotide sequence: TGTGCCAGCAGCTTGGGGGCCAGGGATATGAACACTGAAGCTTTCTTT. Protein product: CASSLGARDMNTEAFF.

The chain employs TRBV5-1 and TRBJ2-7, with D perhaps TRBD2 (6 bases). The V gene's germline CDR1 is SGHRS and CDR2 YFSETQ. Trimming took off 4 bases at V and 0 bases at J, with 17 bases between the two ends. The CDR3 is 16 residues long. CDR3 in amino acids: CASSGTRANFSYEQYF. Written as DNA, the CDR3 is TGCGCCAGCAGCGGGACTCGGGCAAACTTCTCCTACGAGCAGTACTTC.

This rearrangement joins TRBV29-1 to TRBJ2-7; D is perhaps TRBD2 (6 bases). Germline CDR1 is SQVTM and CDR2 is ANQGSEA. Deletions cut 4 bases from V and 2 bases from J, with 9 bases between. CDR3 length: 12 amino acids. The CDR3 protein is CSVGEVAYEQYF. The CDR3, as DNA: TGCAGCGTTGGGGAGGTTGCCTACGAGCAGTACTTC.

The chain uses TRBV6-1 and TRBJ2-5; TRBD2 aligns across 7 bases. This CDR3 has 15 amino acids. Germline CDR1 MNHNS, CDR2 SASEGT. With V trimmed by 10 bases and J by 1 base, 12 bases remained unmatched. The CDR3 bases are TGTGCCACTACGGACGGACTAGTGGGCCAAGAGACCCAGTACTTC. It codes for CATTDGLVGQETQYF.

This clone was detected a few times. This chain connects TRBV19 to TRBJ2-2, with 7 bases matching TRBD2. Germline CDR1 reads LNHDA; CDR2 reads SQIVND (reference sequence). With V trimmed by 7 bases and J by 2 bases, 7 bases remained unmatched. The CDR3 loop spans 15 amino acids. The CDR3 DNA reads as TGTGCCAGTATGGGAGGGATCGGTAACACCGGGGAGCTGTTTTTT. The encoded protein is CASMGGIGNTGELFF.

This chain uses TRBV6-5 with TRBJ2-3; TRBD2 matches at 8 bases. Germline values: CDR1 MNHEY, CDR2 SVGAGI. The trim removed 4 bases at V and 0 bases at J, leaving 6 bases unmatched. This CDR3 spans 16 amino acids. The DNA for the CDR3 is TGTGCCAGCAGTTTATCCAGGACTAGCAGCACAGATACGCAGTATTTT. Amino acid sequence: CASSLSRTSSTDTQYF.